The sequence of this T cell receptor (beta chain) was determined in a study of T cell repertoires in cytomegalovirus infection. Study at large: From public TCR beta signatures came an indication of both CMV infection and matching HLA type. Study outcomes and limitations: Carriers of CMV and the relevant HLA type were discriminated by public TCR beta frequency. HLA-C-restricted CMV-specific TCR beta clonotypes were dominant in the ex vivo response.

Using its own MiXCR run on the reads, TCRdb lists one record per CDR3 protein. Found here are 350,000 to 550,000 distinct CDR3 sequences, 31% of them singletons; the top ten hold around 13%. Only a few counts were recorded for this clonotype. The antigen is unknown. The germline gene is not matched at one end of the junction; a read error may be the cause. The CDR3 is made up of 12 amino acids. Sequencing used PBMCs. The chain is built from TRBV12-3 or TRBV12-4 and TRBJ2-7; TRBD1 is a possible D gene (5 bases). This receptor was taken from a human donor in good health (CMV status not recorded). Some clones in this sample may be carry-over from other donors' samples. The CDR3 DNA sequence: TGTGCCAGCAGCTTAGGGGTGGACGAGCAGTACTTC. Translated: CASSLGVDEQYF.